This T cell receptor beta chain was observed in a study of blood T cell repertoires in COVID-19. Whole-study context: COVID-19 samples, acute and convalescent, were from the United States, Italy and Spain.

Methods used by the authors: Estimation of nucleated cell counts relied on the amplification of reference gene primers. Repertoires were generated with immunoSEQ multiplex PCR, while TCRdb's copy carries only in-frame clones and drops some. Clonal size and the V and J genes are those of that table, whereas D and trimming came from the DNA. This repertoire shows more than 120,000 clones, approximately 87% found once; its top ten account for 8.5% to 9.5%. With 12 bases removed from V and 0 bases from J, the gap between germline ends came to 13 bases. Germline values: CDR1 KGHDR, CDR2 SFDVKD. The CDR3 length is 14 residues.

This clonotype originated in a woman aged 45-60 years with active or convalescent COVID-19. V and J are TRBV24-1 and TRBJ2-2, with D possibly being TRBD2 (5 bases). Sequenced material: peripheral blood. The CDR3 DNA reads TGTGCCGCAACCGGGAAAACGAACACCGGGGAGCTGTTTTTT. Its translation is CAATGKTNTGELFF.